This is a list of T cell receptor beta chains from one sample in a study of blood T cell repertoires in COVID-19. The table came from immunoSEQ multiplex PCR; TCRdb's copy has only in-frame clones and leaves some out. The sample contains some 200,000 clones, around 81% of which appear only once. Sample: PBMCs or T cells enriched from blood (not recorded which). Receptor source: a man aged 35 to 55 who had recovered from COVID-19. Both conserved end residues are trimmed from each CDR3. The listing skips clone size in some rows; elsewhere it reads once, few, many or a size class.

v_gene	j_gene	abundance	len	CDR3aa
TRBV7-8	TRBJ1-6	once	13	ASSLMGQAASPLH
TRBV5-6	TRBJ1-5	-	13	ASSFRQGDGQPQH
TRBV6-5	TRBJ1-5	-	13	ASSHYRVSNQPQH
TRBV11-1	TRBJ2-3	-	10	ASSSSTDTQY
TRBV9	TRBJ1-6	-	12	ASSEEVRGYSLH
TRBV28	TRBJ1-1	once	11	ASSPRGYTEAF
TRBV19	TRBJ2-7	once	12	ASSSSGGSYEQY
TRBV10-1	TRBJ2-3	-	12	ASSESAAGDTQY
TRBV7-2	TRBJ1-1	-	14	ASSPDSGRQGTEAF
TRBV2	TRBJ1-1	-	12	ASRDRGLYTEAF
TRBV7-2	TRBJ2-3	once	13	ASSLFGRITDTQY
TRBV13	TRBJ2-5	-	14	ASSLGVPGIQETQY
TRBV5-4	TRBJ1-4	few	14	ASSPTPGQGNEKLF
TRBV27	TRBJ2-3	once	16	ASSRTGTAIAGTDTQY
TRBV14	TRBJ1-2	once	13	ASSQDWGVPYGYT
TRBV6-1	TRBJ1-2	once	12	ASSEGRPSYGYT
TRBV10-1	TRBJ1-3	-	17	ASSEPYLDFGENENTIY
TRBV6-5	TRBJ1-3	few	13	ASRGTDLSGNTIY
TRBV29-1	TRBJ2-1	-	9	SVEGVDEQF
TRBV10-2	TRBJ1-2	-	12	ASGDRGRRDGYT
TRBV24-1	TRBJ2-1	-	14	ATSDPTGENYNEQF
TRBV6-5	TRBJ2-1	-	13	ASKSITGDANEQF
TRBV5-5	TRBJ1-6	once	17	ASSLAGTGFITYNSPLH
TRBV28	TRBJ1-6	-	12	ASSSRQPNSPLH
TRBV30	TRBJ1-1	-	13	AWDRVSPVEGRAF
TRBV4-2	TRBJ1-2	-	13	ASSPQELLTYGYT
TRBV2	TRBJ2-7	-	13	ASRQGDRGFREQY
TRBV12-5	TRBJ1-2	-	13	ASWGQGALGYGYT
TRBV6-5	TRBJ1-1	-	12	ASSYTAGAQEAF
TRBV28	TRBJ1-5	-	12	ASSPGQVNQPQH
TRBV9	TRBJ1-1	-	13	ASSVGGGTVTEAF
TRBV12-3/TRBV12-4	TRBJ1-5	-	11	ASSYSGNQPQH
TRBV25-1	TRBJ1-3	-	12	ASSDPVSGNTIY
TRBV3-1/TRBV3-2	TRBJ2-7	-	13	ASSRGQESSYEQY
TRBV5-1	TRBJ1-1	-	12	ASSTGGGDTEAF